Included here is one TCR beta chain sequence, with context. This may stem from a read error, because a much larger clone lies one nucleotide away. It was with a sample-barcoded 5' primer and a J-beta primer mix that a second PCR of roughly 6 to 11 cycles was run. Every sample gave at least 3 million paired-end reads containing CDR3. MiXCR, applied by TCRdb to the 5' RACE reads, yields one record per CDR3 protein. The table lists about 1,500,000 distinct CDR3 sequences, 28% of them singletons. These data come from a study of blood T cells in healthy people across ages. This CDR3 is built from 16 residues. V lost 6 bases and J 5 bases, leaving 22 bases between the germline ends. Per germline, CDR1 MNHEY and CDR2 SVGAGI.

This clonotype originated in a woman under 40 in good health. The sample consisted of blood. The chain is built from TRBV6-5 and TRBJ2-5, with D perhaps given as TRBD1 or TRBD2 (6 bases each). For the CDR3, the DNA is TGTGCCAGCAGGTCCGGGAGCAGGGGTGATAGGGAGACCCAGTACTTC. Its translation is CASRSGSRGDRETQYF.